These 9 T cell receptor beta chains share one sample of origin, sequenced in a study of monozygotic twins with inflammatory bowel disease (dated by TCRdb to between 2018 and 2020). Library method: 5' RACE. Sequencer: Illumina HiSeq 2500. Following TCRdb reprocessing, every CDR3 protein sequence forms one entry, and DNA is not provided. The table kept for this sample lists 150,000 to 200,000 distinct CDR3 sequences. The top ten clonotypes cover roughly 2.3% of the sample. The material sequenced was blood. All receptors derive from a human donor with ulcerative colitis or Crohn's disease, or a healthy co-twin of an affected twin (not recorded which).

V and J are TRBV28 and TRBJ2-3; as DNA is missing, the TRBD1 call by TCRdb cannot be tested. Germline-derived CDR1 and CDR2 are MDHEN and SYDVKM. The CDR3 extends over 13 amino acids. The CDR3 sequence is CGVTQGATDTQYF. The whole variable domain, remainder taken from reference TRBV28 and TRBJ2-3, is DVKVTQSSRYLVKRTGEKVFLECVQDMDHENMFWYRQDPGLGLRLIYFSYDVKMKEKGDIPEGYSVSREKKERFSLILESASTNQTSMYLCGVTQGATDTQYFGPGTRLTVL.

The CDR3 sequence: CASSRRGQNGETQYF. The chain couples TRBV27 to TRBJ2-5; TCRdb indicates TRBD1, and absent DNA this call remains unverified. Germline CDR1 and CDR2: MNHEY and SMNVEV (reference sequence). The CDR3 extends over 15 amino acids.

The chain's CDR3 is CSARDTGLGQPQHF. The chain carries TRBV20-1 and TRBJ1-5; TCRdb gives TRBD1 as the D gene, but with no DNA this cannot be confirmed. This CDR3 has 14 residues. Germline loops: CDR1 DFQATT, CDR2 SNEGSKA (reference sequence).

This chain links TRBV12-3 or TRBV12-4 with TRBJ1-5; TCRdb calls TRBD1, which cannot be checked without DNA. The CDR3 length is 15 residues. CDR3 in amino acids: CASRDGTGEFQPQHF.

The CDR3 is CASSDPGISYEQYF. This chain joins TRBV5-1 and TRBJ2-7. CDR3 length: 14 amino acids. The germline V gene has CDR1 SGHRS and CDR2 YFSETQ. The variable domain in full, with the rest retrieved from reference TRBV5-1 and TRBJ2-7, is KAGVTQTPRYLIKTRGQQVTLSCSPISGHRSVSWYQQTPGQGLQFLFEYFSETQRNKGNFPGRFSGRQFSNSRSEMNVSTLELGDSALYLCASSDPGISYEQYFGPGTRLTVT.

The chain is built from TRBV4-3 and TRBJ2-1. The CDR3 runs to 14 residues. Germline V gives CDR1 LGHNA, CDR2 YSLEER. The CDR3 here is CASSQDISDNEQFF.

This chain joins TRBV12-3 or TRBV12-4 and TRBJ2-2; TCRdb reports TRBD1, a call that lacks DNA to check it against. CDR3 size: 12 residues. CDR3 loop: CASSFGIGELFF.

This sequence joins TRBV12-3 or TRBV12-4 and TRBJ1-4. The CDR3 has 16 residues. The CDR3 reads CASSLHGGAHNEKLFF.

The gene calls are TRBV7-2 and TRBJ1-5; TCRdb selects TRBD1, and the lack of DNA leaves this call unchecked. Looked up from germline, CDR1 is SGHTA and CDR2 is FQGNSA. The CDR3 runs to 15 residues. The CDR3 reads CASSPTGVSDQPQHF. Looking up the rest from reference TRBV7-2 and TRBJ1-5 gives the full variable domain: GAGVSQSPSNKVTEKGKDVELRCDPISGHTALYWYRQSLGQGLEFLIYFQGNSAPDKSGLPSDRFSAERTGGSVSTLTIQRTQQEDSAVYLCASSPTGVSDQPQHFGDGTRLSIL.